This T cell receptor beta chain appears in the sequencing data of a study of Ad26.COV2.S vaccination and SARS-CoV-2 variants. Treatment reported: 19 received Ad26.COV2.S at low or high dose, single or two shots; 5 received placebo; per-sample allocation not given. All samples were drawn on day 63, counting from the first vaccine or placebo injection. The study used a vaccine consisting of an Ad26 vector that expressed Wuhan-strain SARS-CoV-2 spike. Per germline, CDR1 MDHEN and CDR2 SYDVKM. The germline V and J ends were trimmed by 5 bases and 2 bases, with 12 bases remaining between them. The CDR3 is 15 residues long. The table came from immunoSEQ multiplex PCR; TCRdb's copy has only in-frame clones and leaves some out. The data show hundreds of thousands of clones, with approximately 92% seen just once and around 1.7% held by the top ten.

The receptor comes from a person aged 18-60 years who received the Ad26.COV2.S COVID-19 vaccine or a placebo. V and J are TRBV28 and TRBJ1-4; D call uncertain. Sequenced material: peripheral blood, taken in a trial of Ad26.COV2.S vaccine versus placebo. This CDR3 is CASSPMDGTNEKLFF. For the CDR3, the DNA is TGTGCCAGCAGTCCGATGGACGGGACTAATGAAAAACTGTTTTTT.